A selection of T cell receptor beta chains follows, all from one sample in a study of blood T cell repertoires in COVID-19. Sequenced by immunoSEQ multiplex PCR; TCRdb stores in-frame clones only, minus some. In the table there are about 74,000 clones, approximately 84% of which are singletons. Sequences were obtained from peripheral blood. The receptors here all came from a man in his 70s with acute or convalescent COVID-19. The CDR3 runs from the conserved cysteine through the conserved F or W. D genes are given only for firm matches. Part of the rows lack a size; the others show once, few, many or a class for expanded clones.

clone size	V gene	D gene	J gene	CDR3 DNA	CDR3 protein
NA	TRBV19	TRBD1	TRBJ1-4	TGTGCCAGTAACAGGGGTGGAAAACTGTTTTTT	CASNRGGKLFF
NA	TRBV9	TRBD1	TRBJ1-1	TGTGCCAGCAGCTTTGGGGACAGGAACACTGAAGCTTTCTTT	CASSFGDRNTEAFF
once	TRBV9	NA	TRBJ2-1	TGTGCCAGCAGCGTAGGGGGACACGCCAACAATGAGCAGTTCTTC	CASSVGGHANNEQFF
NA	TRBV10-3	NA	TRBJ1-1	TGTGCCATCAGTGAGTTCAGGGACACGTCCAGCGAGGCTTTCTTT	CAISEFRDTSSEAFF
NA	TRBV6-5	TRBD2	TRBJ2-1	TGTGCCAGCAAGGCTAGCGGAAACAATGAGCAGTTCTTC	CASKASGNNEQFF
NA	TRBV3-1/TRBV3-2	TRBD1	TRBJ1-6	TGTGCCAGCAGCCGAGGGACAGTGAGCTCCTATAATTCACCCCTCCACTTT	CASSRGTVSSYNSPLHF
NA	TRBV9	NA	TRBJ1-2	TGTGCCAGCAGCCCCGGTATGGGGGCGAGTGGCTACACCTTC	CASSPGMGASGYTF
NA	TRBV2	NA	TRBJ2-5	TGTGCCAGCAGTCGTAGCGTCTCGGAGACCCAGTACTTC	CASSRSVSETQYF
NA	TRBV4-3	TRBD1	TRBJ1-5	TGCGCCAGCAGCCAAACCGGGACAGGGGGTCGTCAGCCCCAGCATTTT	CASSQTGTGGRQPQHF
NA	TRBV7-2	TRBD2	TRBJ2-1	TGTGCCAGCAGCTTAGAGGCTAGCGGGAGCCACAATGAGCAGTTCTTC	CASSLEASGSHNEQFF
NA	TRBV5-1	NA	TRBJ2-2	TGCGCCGGCAGTGACATGTATCACACCGGGGAGCTGTTTTTT	CAGSDMYHTGELFF
NA	TRBV24-1	NA	TRBJ2-1	TGTGCCACCAGTAGCTCTTTCTTCGACAATGAGCAGTTCTTC	CATSSSFFDNEQFF
NA	TRBV24-1	TRBD2	TRBJ2-3	TGTGCCACCAGTCGGACGGGGGGGGATGATACGCAGTATTTT	CATSRTGGDDTQYF
NA	TRBV11-2	NA	TRBJ1-1	TGTGCCAGCAGCTTCTCGGAGTCCACTGAAGCTTTCTTT	CASSFSESTEAFF
NA	TRBV12-3/TRBV12-4	NA	TRBJ2-3	TGTGCCAGCAGTTCATCTTTAGCAGATACGCAGTATTTT	CASSSSLADTQYF
once	TRBV6-5	TRBD1	TRBJ2-5	TGTGCCAGCAGCCCGACAGGGGGCCGAGAGACCCAGTACTTC	CASSPTGGRETQYF
few	TRBV7-2	NA	TRBJ2-5	TGTGCCAGCAGCCCTACAGGTCTTGTAGAGACCCAGTACTTC	CASSPTGLVETQYF
NA	TRBV7-9	TRBD2	TRBJ2-1	TGTGCCAGCAGCCGGACTAGCGGGATATGGTCCTACAATGAGCAGTTCTTC	CASSRTSGIWSYNEQFF
NA	TRBV27	NA	TRBJ1-5	TGTGCCAGCAGTTTGGAGGGTACCGGCAATCAGCCCCAGCATTTT	CASSLEGTGNQPQHF
NA	TRBV19	TRBD2	TRBJ2-1	TGTGCCAGTAGTATAGGTAGCGGGGCACTGGTTACTGAGCAGTTCTTC	CASSIGSGALVTEQFF
NA	TRBV10-2	TRBD1	TRBJ1-4	TGCGCCAGCATCGACAGGGCAACTAATGAAAAACTGTTTTTT	CASIDRATNEKLFF
NA	TRBV5-5	NA	TRBJ1-2	TGTGCCAGCAGCTTTTCGGAGGGTTATGGCTACACCTTC	CASSFSEGYGYTF